This entry lists 18 T cell receptor beta chains sequenced from one sample in a study of blood T cells in healthy people across ages. PCR was performed a second time for about 7 to 11 cycles using a sample-barcoded 5' primer and a J-beta primer mix. TCRdb reprocessed the 5' RACE reads via MiXCR and lists one record per CDR3 protein. The sample lists approximately 730,000 distinct CDR3 sequences; more than 40% were seen once. Sequencing was carried out using blood. The receptors were gathered from a woman aged 60 to 75 in good health.

The V call is TRBV3-1, the J call TRBJ2-1; D might be TRBD2 (6 bases). Germline-derived CDR1 and CDR2 are LGHDT and YNNKEL (reference sequence). This CDR3 has 12 amino acids. V was cut by 4 bases and J by 13 bases, with 14 bases left in between. This CDR3 is CASSPGLLTQFF. Here the CDR3 DNA reads TGTGCCAGCAGCCCAGGACTACTTACTCAGTTCTTC.

This chain links TRBV11-2 with TRBJ2-4; TRBD1 is a possible D gene (6 bases). Germline lookup yields CDR1 SGHAT and CDR2 FQNNGV. V gave up 0 bases and J gave up 13 bases, with 19 bases separating them. There are 15 residues in the CDR3. Here the CDR3 reads CASSLETGPAFEQYF. The CDR3 DNA sequence: TGTGCCAGCAGCTTAGAAACAGGGCCGGCTTTTGAGCAGTACTTC.

The chain joins TRBV10-3 to TRBJ2-2, with 11 bases that match TRBD2. Germline-derived CDR1 and CDR2 are ENHRY and SYGVKD. The CDR3 extends over 15 amino acids. V was clipped by 8 bases and J by 5 bases; unmatched bases: 7. The CDR3 sequence is CAIGLAGGRTGELFF. CDR3 nucleotide sequence: TGTGCCATCGGGCTAGCGGGAGGAAGGACCGGGGAGCTGTTTTTT.

This sequence joins TRBV20-1 and TRBJ1-5; D is possibly TRBD1 (5 bases). The CDR3 runs to 14 residues. CDR1 DFQATT and CDR2 SNEGSKA come from the germline V gene (reference sequence). V gave up 6 bases and J gave up 0 bases, with 12 bases separating them. CDR3 amino acids: CSANPGHSNQPQHF. The CDR3 bases are TGCAGTGCAAACCCGGGGCATAGCAATCAGCCCCAGCATTTT.

The V and J genes are TRBV2 and TRBJ2-3, with TRBD2 identical over 12 bases. Germline V gives CDR1 SNHLY, CDR2 FYNNEI. V shed 6 bases, J shed 1 base, and the junction held 5 bases outside the gene matches. The length of the CDR3 is 16 residues. The CDR3: CASSLAGGICTDTQYF. DNA of the CDR3: TGTGCCAGCAGCCTAGCGGGGGGGATTTGCACAGATACGCAGTATTTT.

The chain combines TRBV10-2 with TRBJ2-5; D is perhaps TRBD1 or TRBD2 (5 bases each). The CDR3 consists of 16 residues. V lost 0 bases, J lost 5 bases, and 16 bases lay in between. CDR1 and CDR2 (germline): WSHSY, SAAADI. The CDR3 nucleotides read TGCGCCAGCAGTGAGTCGCTCGGCCCCGGGGCGGAGACCCAGTACTTC. The encoded protein is CASSESLGPGAETQYF.

On this clonotype itself: Given a much more abundant clone one base away, this may be a read error. V and J are TRBV20-1 and TRBJ1-1; D remains ambiguous. Germline CDR1 and CDR2: DFQATT and SNEGSKA (reference sequence). This CDR3 has 12 amino acids. CDR3 coding DNA: TGCAGTGCTAGTATTTCTTCCACTAAAGCTTTCTTT. Amino acids: CSASISSTKAFF.

The chain uses TRBV18 and TRBJ2-3; 7 bases line up with TRBD2. Trimming at V came to 0 bases and at J to 2 bases, leaving 17 bases not matched to a gene. CDR3 size: 20 residues. Germline assignment: CDR1 KGHSH and CDR2 LQKENI. CDR3 sequence reads: CASSPPTYLLSGEDTDTQYF. The CDR3 coding sequence is TGTGCCAGCTCACCACCGACCTACTTATTGAGCGGGGAAGACACAGATACGCAGTATTTT.

In its sample, this clonotype was seen a few times. The chain has TRBV10-1 and TRBJ2-3, with 8 bases aligning to TRBD2. The junction had 15 bases not matched to a gene; V was cut back by 0 bases and J by 7 bases. This CDR3 contains 18 residues. Per the germline V gene, CDR1 is WNHNN and CDR2 is SYGVQD (reference sequence). Here the CDR3 DNA reads TGCGCCAGCAGTGAGTCGTTGCGGGGGGTAACTAGCACGAATACGCAGTATTTT. This gives the protein CASSESLRGVTSTNTQYF.

V gene TRBV20-1 combines with J gene TRBJ2-7; 10 positions agree with TRBD2. V was pared by 1 base and J by 3 bases, with 6 bases of the junction left unmatched. Germline V lookup: CDR1 DFQATT, CDR2 SNEGSKA (reference sequence). The CDR3 runs 15 residues. The CDR3 loop is CSARVSGRTNYEQYF. The CDR3 DNA follows: TGCAGTGCTAGAGTTAGCGGGAGGACCAACTACGAGCAGTACTTC.

V gene TRBV2 combines with J gene TRBJ2-1, with 7 bases matching TRBD1. The tail of the sequence fits TRBJ2-7 better, so the J call may be wrong. Looked up from germline, CDR1 is SNHLY and CDR2 is FYNNEI. The CDR3 has 14 residues. CDR3: CASRQGSSYNEQYF. CDR3 sequence (DNA): TGTGCCAGCAGACAGGGGAGCTCCTACAATGAGCAGTACTTC.

This chain links TRBV5-1 with TRBJ1-4; D is unclear. Trimming pared 0 bases from V and 1 base from J, leaving 10 bases between. CDR3 length: 16 residues. CDR1 is SGHRS and CDR2 is YFSETQ in the germline V gene. CDR3 region: CASSLVGGVTNEKLFF. CDR3 sequence (DNA): TGCGCCAGCAGCTTGGTTGGCGGGGTAACTAATGAAAAACTGTTTTTT.

This sequence joins TRBV11-2 and TRBJ2-1, with D possibly called TRBD1 or TRBD2 (5 bases each). Looked up from germline, CDR1 is SGHAT and CDR2 is FQNNGV. Trimming took off 8 bases at V and 9 bases at J, with 11 bases between the two ends. The CDR3 sequence is 11 residues long. CDR3 sequence: CASSSGAEQFF. The CDR3 region has the DNA TGTGCCAGCTCCTCCGGGGCTGAGCAGTTCTTC.

About this clonotype: This may arise from a read error, as a much more abundant clone is one base away. The rearrangement links TRBV12-3 or TRBV12-4 to TRBJ2-1; D is unresolved. The CDR3 has 12 amino acids. CDR3 DNA sequence: TGTGCCAGCGGTTTAGCCACGGGTTCGGAGTTCTTC. Its translation is CASGLATGSEFF.

This clonotype was observed many times. The chain couples TRBV12-3 or TRBV12-4 to TRBJ1-1; TRBD1 matches at 9 bases. The CDR3 runs to 13 residues. The junction had 8 bases not matched to a gene; V was cut back by 6 bases and J by 9 bases. CDR3 in DNA: TGTGCCAGCAGACCTCCGGGACAGGGACAAGCTTTCTTT. It translates to CASRPPGQGQAFF.

The V gene is TRBV7-9, the J gene TRBJ1-2; no firm D call. CDR1 is SEHNR and CDR2 is FQNEAQ in the germline V gene (reference sequence). CDR3 length: 12 amino acids. Deletions cut 2 bases from V and 8 bases from J, with 9 bases between. CDR3 protein: CASSLLARGYTF. The CDR3 nucleotides read TGTGCCAGCAGCTTATTGGCCCGCGGCTACACCTTC.

Only a few counts were recorded for this clonotype. The chain couples TRBV4-1 to TRBJ1-2; the D is unclear. Trimming pared 0 bases from V and 4 bases from J, leaving 6 bases between. CDR3 size: 13 residues. From germline, CDR1 is MGHRA and CDR2 YSYEKL. In nucleotides, the CDR3 is TGCGCCAGCAGCCAAGAAATTGGCTATGGCTACACCTTC. It yields the protein CASSQEIGYGYTF.

The V gene is TRBV25-1, the J gene TRBJ2-2; TRBD1 might be the D (5 bases). CDR3 length: 16 amino acids. Germline V gene lookup returns CDR1 MGHDK and CDR2 SYGVNS. V shed 3 bases and J shed 1 base, with 12 bases lying between them. CDR3 sequence: CASSEPRTGNTGELFF. The CDR3 DNA reads as TGTGCCAGCAGTGAGCCCCGTACAGGGAACACCGGGGAGCTGTTTTTT.